The 9 T cell receptor beta chains below come from one sample, sequenced in a study of blood T cell repertoires in COVID-19. TCRdb's copy holds only in-frame clones and misses some; the assay was immunoSEQ multiplex PCR. The table shows 81,000 or so clones, with 85% occurring only once. Sequenced: peripheral blood. These receptors all come from a woman between 65 and 79 years old with active or convalescent COVID-19.

This chain uses TRBV5-6 with TRBJ2-7; 7 bases line up with TRBD1. V gave up 4 bases and J gave up 1 base; unmatched junction bases: 5. The CDR3 is 14 residues long. The V gene's germline CDR1 is SGHDT and CDR2 YYEEEE. The CDR3 is CASSLDRESYEQYF. In DNA, the CDR3 is TGTGCCAGCAGCCTTGACAGGGAGTCCTACGAGCAGTACTTC.

The chain recombines TRBV3-1 (or the pseudogene TRBV3-2) with TRBJ1-1; TRBD1 might be the D (6 bases). The CDR3 runs 13 residues. Trimming took off 6 bases at V and 5 bases at J, with 13 bases between the two ends. Per germline, CDR1 LGHDT and CDR2 YNNKEL (reference sequence). In DNA form, the CDR3 reads TGTGCCAGCAGACCTCAAGGGGGAACTGAAGCTTTCTTT. Protein product: CASRPQGGTEAFF.

The chain recombines TRBV29-1 with TRBJ1-5, with 10 bases fitting TRBD1. CDR1 and CDR2 (germline): SQVTM, ANQGSEA. Trimming took 5 bases from V and 5 from J; bases not matched to a gene: 6. This CDR3 is 14 amino acids long. In DNA, the CDR3 is TGCAGCGTTCGGACAGGGGGTTTCGATCAGCCCCAGCATTTT. Protein product: CSVRTGGFDQPQHF. The variable domain in full, completed from reference TRBV29-1 and TRBJ1-5, reads SAVISQKPSRDICQRGTSLTIQCQVDSQVTMMFWYRQQPGQSLTLIATANQGSEATYESGFVIDKFPISRPNLTFSTLTVSNMSPEDSSIYLCSVRTGGFDQPQHFGDGTRLSIL.

This sequence joins TRBV11-3 and TRBJ2-2; 8 bases align to TRBD1. The junction had 4 bases not matched to a gene; V was cut back by 6 bases and J by 1 base. Germline CDR1 SGHNT, CDR2 YENEEA. The length of the CDR3 is 15 residues. CDR3 nucleotide sequence: TGTGCCAGCAGTCCCGGGACAGGGAACACCGGGGAGCTGTTTTTT. Translation gives CASSPGTGNTGELFF.

The rearrangement links TRBV6-5 to TRBJ2-5, with TRBD2 as a possible D gene (7 bases). CDR3 length: 15 amino acids. Per the germline V gene, CDR1 is MNHEY and CDR2 is SVGAGI. Trimming pared 5 bases from V and 5 bases from J, leaving 18 bases between. The DNA of the CDR3 is TGTGCCAGCAGTCAGAACGTCGGGGGGCAGGAGACCCAGTACTTC. Translated, it gives CASSQNVGGQETQYF.

This chain connects TRBV25-1 to TRBJ1-4; D might be TRBD1 (6 bases). This CDR3 has 15 amino acids. CDR1 is MGHDK and CDR2 is SYGVNS in the germline V gene. V was shortened by 4 bases and J by 6 bases, with 15 bases between the two germline ends. The CDR3, as DNA: TGTGCCAGCAGTGCACAGGGTGGTTCATATGAAAAACTGTTTTTT. Protein: CASSAQGGSYEKLFF.

This clone was observed once. The genes are TRBV10-3 and TRBJ2-2, with TRBD2 matching 10 bases. Trimming at V came to 6 bases and at J to 1 base, leaving 2 bases not matched to a gene. CDR1 is ENHRY, CDR2 SYGVKD, per germline. This CDR3 region has 15 residues. The CDR3 sequence is CAIRSGGENTGELFF. Here the CDR3 DNA reads TGTGCCATCAGGAGCGGGGGGGAGAACACCGGGGAGCTGTTTTTT.

The CDR3 loop reads CASTSSGGASTDTQYF. Written as DNA, the CDR3 is TGTGCCAGCACCTCCAGCGGGGGGGCTAGCACAGATACGCAGTATTTT. The genes are TRBV3-1 (or the pseudogene TRBV3-2) and TRBJ2-3, with 10 bases that match TRBD2. CDR1 is LGHDT, CDR2 YNNKEL, per germline (reference sequence). The CDR3 runs 16 residues. V lost 7 bases and J lost 0; bases outside the gene matches: 7.

The chain employs TRBV25-1 and TRBJ1-3; tentative D call: TRBD1 (5 bases). This CDR3 comprises 13 residues. Deletions cut 4 bases from V and 2 bases from J, with 6 bases between. Germline values: CDR1 MGHDK, CDR2 SYGVNS. The CDR3 DNA reads TGTGCCAGCAGTGCCAGGGCTGGAAACACCATATATTTT. This gives the protein CASSARAGNTIYF.